These T cell receptor beta chains were read from a single sample in a study of blood T cells in healthy people across ages. A single record per CDR3 protein comes from TCRdb applying MiXCR to the 5' RACE reads. The table records around 670,000 distinct CDR3 sequences, approximately 30% of them present only once. The sample consisted of blood. The receptors stem from a woman aged 80 or over in good health. Both conserved end residues are part of each CDR3. The D gene is left open where the match is weak. Only some rows state a clone size, as once, few, many or a class for expanded clones.

j_gene | d_gene | v_gene | abundance | CDR3nt | CDR3aa
TRBJ2-5 | . | TRBV5-1 | many | TGCGCCAGCAGCTTGATGGGGGATCGAGAGACCCAGTACTTC | CASSLMGDRETQYF
TRBJ1-2 | . | TRBV20-1 | few | TGCAGTGCTAGAGAGGTGGCAGGAGTTTCCTATGGCTACACCTTC | CSAREVAGVSYGYTF
TRBJ2-1 | . | TRBV7-2 | . | TGTGCCAGCAGCCCCCCGGTCTCCTACAATGAGCAGTTCTTC | CASSPPVSYNEQFF
TRBJ2-1 | TRBD1 | TRBV28 | few | TGTGCCAGCAGTCGAACAGGGGAAGAGACCCAGTTCTTC | CASSRTGEETQFF
TRBJ1-1 | . | TRBV20-1 | . | TGCAGTGCGCTAAGGGGGGAAGCTTTCTTT | CSALRGEAFF
TRBJ2-5 | TRBD2 | TRBV20-1 | many | TGCAGTGCTACCTCTAGCGGGGGGGTAGAAGAGACCCAGTACTTC | CSATSSGGVEETQYF
TRBJ1-5 | TRBD1 | TRBV18 | . | TGTGCCAGCTCGTATTCAGTGGGACAGGGAAATCAGCCCCAGCATTTT | CASSYSVGQGNQPQHF
TRBJ1-5 | . | TRBV7-2 | many | TGTGCCAGCAGCCCAGCAGGTGTTCAGCCCCAGCATTTT | CASSPAGVQPQHF
TRBJ2-5 | . | TRBV4-1 | many | TGCGCCAGCAGCCAAGAGGAGAACCAAGAGACCCAGTACTTC | CASSQEENQETQYF
TRBJ2-3 | . | TRBV29-1 | many | TGCAGCGTTGTTGAGGGTAGCATCACAGATACGCAGTATTTT | CSVVEGSITDTQYF
TRBJ1-2 | . | TRBV9 | . | TGTGCCAGCAGCGTAGAGGACAGAACTAACTATGGCTACACCTTC | CASSVEDRTNYGYTF
TRBJ2-3 | . | TRBV6-4 | . | TGTGCCAGCAGTGAGTCGGGCCCCGCAGATACGCAGTATTTT | CASSESGPADTQYF
TRBJ1-2 | . | TRBV20-1 | many | TGCAGTTTCCCGGACAAATCTTTGGCTCGTGGCTACACCTTC | CSFPDKSLARGYTF
TRBJ2-1 | . | TRBV30 | many | TGTGCCTGGAGGCCAAGGGGGGCCTGGAATGAGCAGTTCTTC | CAWRPRGAWNEQFF
TRBJ1-3 | . | TRBV9 | . | TGTGCCAGCAGCGTAGACGGGAGGCCCAGAAACACCATATATTTT | CASSVDGRPRNTIYF
TRBJ1-2 | TRBD1 | TRBV6-1 | many | TGTGCCAGCAGGGAAGGACAGGGCGGTTTCGACTATGGCTACACCTTC | CASREGQGGFDYGYTF
TRBJ1-6 | TRBD1 | TRBV3-1 | . | TGCGCCAGCAGCCAAGGGGCCGGGACAGGGAATGCACCCCTCCACTTT | CASSQGAGTGNAPLHF
TRBJ2-1 | . | TRBV5-1 | many | TGCGCCAGCAGCTCCGCGGATGAGCAGTTCTTC | CASSSADEQFF
TRBJ2-3 | . | TRBV20-1 | many | TGCAGTGCTTTCATCTCAGGCGGAGTTGGCGATACGCAGTATTTT | CSAFISGGVGDTQYF
TRBJ2-1 | . | TRBV6-6 | many | TGTGCCAGCAGTTCCCTCGATGAGCAGTTCTTC | CASSSLDEQFF
TRBJ2-1 | TRBD2 | TRBV20-1 | many | TGCAGTGCTAGAGATCGCCCTAGCGGGGGCCTTTCCTACAATGAGCAGTTCTTC | CSARDRPSGGLSYNEQFF
TRBJ2-7 | . | TRBV7-3 | many | TGTGCCAGCAGCTTAATCGGGGGAAGCTACGAGCAGTACTTC | CASSLIGGSYEQYF
TRBJ1-5 | . | TRBV27 | . | TGTGCCAGCAGTTTATCTTACGATCGGAGGGGACAGCCCCAGCATTTT | CASSLSYDRRGQPQHF
TRBJ1-1 | . | TRBV7-9 | many | TGTGCCAGCAGCCCATCCCTAAATTCTGAAGCTTTCTTT | CASSPSLNSEAFF
TRBJ2-5 | . | TRBV10-3 | many | TGTGCCATCAGGAGCAAAGCGGCCCAGTACTTC | CAIRSKAAQYF
TRBJ2-3 | . | TRBV12-3/TRBV12-4 | few | TGTGCCAGCAGTTCTACCACCGTCGCTCTTACGCAGTATTTT | CASSSTTVALTQYF
TRBJ2-7 | TRBD2 | TRBV9 | many | TGTGCCAGCAGCGCCTCCTTAGCGGGGGGGCCAGACGAGCAGTACTTC | CASSASLAGGPDEQYF
TRBJ2-7 | . | TRBV7-2 | few | TGTGCCAGCAGCTCCCACGTACAGGACTACAATGAGCAGTACTTC | CASSSHVQDYNEQYF
TRBJ1-1 | . | TRBV12-3/TRBV12-4 | many | TGTGCCAGCAGTTTAAATATTGGTGTTGCGACTGAAGCTTTCTTT | CASSLNIGVATEAFF
TRBJ2-1 | TRBD2 | TRBV27 | . | TGTGCCAGCAGTTCGCTGGGGGGGTATACCCATGAGCAGTTCTTC | CASSSLGGYTHEQFF
TRBJ1-5 | . | TRBV20-1 | many | TGCAGTGCTAGAGACGGCCTAGGGGGAAGTAACAATCAGCCCCAGCATTTT | CSARDGLGGSNNQPQHF
TRBJ1-3 | . | TRBV6-6 | . | TGTGCCAGCAGTTACCCTAACACCATATATTTT | CASSYPNTIYF
TRBJ2-2 | TRBD1 | TRBV15 | few | TGTGCCACCAGCTTGGACAGGGCGAACACCGGGGAGCTGTTTTTT | CATSLDRANTGELFF
TRBJ1-5 | . | TRBV7-8 | many | TGTGCCAGCAGCTTAAGGCGAGATCAGCCCCAGCATTTT | CASSLRRDQPQHF
TRBJ2-1 | TRBD2 | TRBV11-3 | . | TGTGCCAGCAGCCCCGCCTGGGGACTAACGGGACATGAGCAGTTCTTC | CASSPAWGLTGHEQFF
TRBJ2-7 | . | TRBV11-2 | many | TGTGCCAGCAGCTTCTTTGAGACAGCCTACGAGCAGTACTTC | CASSFFETAYEQYF
TRBJ1-1 | . | TRBV5-1 | few | TGCGCCAGCAGCAGGGATGGAGACACTGAAGCTTTCTTT | CASSRDGDTEAFF
TRBJ2-7 | . | TRBV29-1 | . | TGCAGCGTTGAAGATCGAACAGCCTACGAGCAGTACTTC | CSVEDRTAYEQYF
TRBJ2-1 | TRBD1 | TRBV3-1 | many | TGTGCCAGCAGCCAAGATACGGGACAGTCCCAGTTCTTC | CASSQDTGQSQFF
TRBJ2-5 | . | TRBV18 | . | TGTGCCAGCTCACCGGCGGGGGGCGCAGGGGGGACCCAGTACTTC | CASSPAGGAGGTQYF
TRBJ1-2 | . | TRBV15 | . | TGTGCCACCAGCAGAGACCTCCACTATGGCTACACCTTC | CATSRDLHYGYTF
TRBJ2-7 | TRBD2 | TRBV5-1 | . | TGCGCCAGCAGCTTCCCAGCGGGGGAGGCCCACGAGCAGTACTTC | CASSFPAGEAHEQYF
TRBJ2-7 | TRBD1 | TRBV3-1 | . | TGTGCCAGCAGCCAAGGGGACAGCCCGAGCTACGAGCAGTACTTC | CASSQGDSPSYEQYF
TRBJ2-1 | TRBD2 | TRBV11-2 | . | TGTGCCAGCAGCTTAGGGGGGAGGGGCCCGAGCTCCTACAATGAGCAGTTCTTC | CASSLGGRGPSSYNEQFF
TRBJ2-3 | TRBD2 | TRBV27 | . | TGTACCAGCAGCCCCGAAGCGGGGGGGGGACGGGGCACAGATACGCAGTATTTT | CTSSPEAGGGRGTDTQYF
TRBJ2-5 | TRBD2 | TRBV20-1 | many | TGCAGTGCCAGCCCACTAGCGGGGGAAGAGACCCAGTACTTC | CSASPLAGEETQYF
TRBJ2-1 | . | TRBV20-1 | many | TGCAGTGCTAGGGCCAATGAGCAGTTCTTC | CSARANEQFF
TRBJ2-7 | . | TRBV7-2 | few | TGTGCCAGCAGTTACCGGTCGACCTCCTACGAGCAGTACTTC | CASSYRSTSYEQYF
TRBJ1-1 | . | TRBV27 | few | TGTGCCAGCAGTCCACGGGTCGGGGCTGAAGCTTTCTTT | CASSPRVGAEAFF
TRBJ2-6 | . | TRBV3-1 | . | TGTGCCAGCAGCCTAGTAAGCCAGGGGCCTGGGACCAACGTCCTGACTTTC | CASSLVSQGPGTNVLTF
TRBJ1-2 | . | TRBV7-2 | . | TGTGCCAGCAGCTTGGCAGCAGAAGGCTACACCTTC | CASSLAAEGYTF